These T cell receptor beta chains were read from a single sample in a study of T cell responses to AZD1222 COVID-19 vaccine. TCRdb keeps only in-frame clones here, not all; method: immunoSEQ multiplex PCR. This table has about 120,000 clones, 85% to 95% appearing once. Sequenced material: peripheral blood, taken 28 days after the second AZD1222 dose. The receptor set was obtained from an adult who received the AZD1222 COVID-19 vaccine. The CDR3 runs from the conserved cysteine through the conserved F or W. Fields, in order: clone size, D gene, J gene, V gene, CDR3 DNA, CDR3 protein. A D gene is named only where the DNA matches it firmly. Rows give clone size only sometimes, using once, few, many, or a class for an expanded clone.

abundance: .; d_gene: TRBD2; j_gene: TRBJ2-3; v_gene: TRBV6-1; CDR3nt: TGTGCCAGCAGTGACCTTCTCCGGGACTATCACACAGATACGCAGTATTTT; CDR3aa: CASSDLLRDYHTDTQYF
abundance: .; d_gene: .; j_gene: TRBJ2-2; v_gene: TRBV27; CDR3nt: TGTGCCAGCAGTTTCCGGACTTTAATGGGCACCGGGGAGCTGTTTTTT; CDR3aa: CASSFRTLMGTGELFF
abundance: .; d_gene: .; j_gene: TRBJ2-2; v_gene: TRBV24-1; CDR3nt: TGTGCCACCAGTGACCCCGACCATACGAACACCGGGGAGCTGTTTTTT; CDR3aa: CATSDPDHTNTGELFF
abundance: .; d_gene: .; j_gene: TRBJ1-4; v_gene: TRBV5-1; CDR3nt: TGCGCCAGCAGTAGTTTGGGGAATGAAAAACTGTTTTTT; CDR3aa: CASSSLGNEKLFF
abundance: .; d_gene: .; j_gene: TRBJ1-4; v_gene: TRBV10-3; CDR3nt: TGTGCCATCAGTGAGGATACAGGGCTTGGGACTAATGAAAAACTGTTTTTT; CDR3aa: CAISEDTGLGTNEKLFF
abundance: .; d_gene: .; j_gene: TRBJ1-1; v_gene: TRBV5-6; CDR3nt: TGTGCCAGCAGCTTCAATGAGATATTGAACACTGAAGCTTTCTTT; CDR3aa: CASSFNEILNTEAFF
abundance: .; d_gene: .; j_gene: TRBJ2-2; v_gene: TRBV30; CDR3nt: TGTGCCTGGAGTCCCCCCACAACGAACACCGGGGAGCTGTTTTTT; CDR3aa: CAWSPPTTNTGELFF
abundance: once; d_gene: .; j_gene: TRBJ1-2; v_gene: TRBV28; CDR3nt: TGTGCCAGCAGTCCCCGCTTGATCAGCTACACCTTC; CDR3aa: CASSPRLISYTF
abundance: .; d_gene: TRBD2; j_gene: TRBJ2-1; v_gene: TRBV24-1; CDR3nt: TGTGCCACCAGTGACCACCTGGGACTAGCGGGAGAGCGAGCGGGGAATGAGCAGTTCTTC; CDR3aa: CATSDHLGLAGERAGNEQFF
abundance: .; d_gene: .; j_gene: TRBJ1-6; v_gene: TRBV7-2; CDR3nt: TGTGCCAGCAGCCTTAAGGGACGGTCCAGTGGGGATTCACCCCTCCACTTT; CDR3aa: CASSLKGRSSGDSPLHF
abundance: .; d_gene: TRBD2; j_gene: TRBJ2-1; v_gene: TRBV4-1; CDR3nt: TGCGCCAGCAGCCAAATGGCGGGAGGCTCCAGATACAATGAGCAGTTCTTC; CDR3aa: CASSQMAGGSRYNEQFF
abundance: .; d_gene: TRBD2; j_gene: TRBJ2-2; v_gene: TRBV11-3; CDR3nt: TGTGCCAGCAGCTTAGATCTAGCGGGGGAGAACACCGGGGAGCTGTTTTTT; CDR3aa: CASSLDLAGENTGELFF
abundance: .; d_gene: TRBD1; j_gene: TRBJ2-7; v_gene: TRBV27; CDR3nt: TGTGCCAGCAGTTTACTTGCACCGACAGGGGTCAGGTTCTACGAGCAGTACTTC; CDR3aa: CASSLLAPTGVRFYEQYF
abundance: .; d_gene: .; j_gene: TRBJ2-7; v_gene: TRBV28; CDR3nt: TGTGCCAGCAGGGTAGCCGGGCCATACGAGCAGTACTTC; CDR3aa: CASRVAGPYEQYF
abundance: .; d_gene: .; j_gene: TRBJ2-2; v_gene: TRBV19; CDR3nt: TGTGCCAGTAGTAGCCCCCCCCGAAGCGCCGGGGAGCTGTTTTTT; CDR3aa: CASSSPPRSAGELFF
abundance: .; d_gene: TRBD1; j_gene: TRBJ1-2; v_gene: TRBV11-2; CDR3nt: TGTGCCAGCAGCCGTACCAACACAGGGGGAGATGGCTACACCTTC; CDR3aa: CASSRTNTGGDGYTF
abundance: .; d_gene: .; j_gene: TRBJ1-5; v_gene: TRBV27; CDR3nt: TGTGCCAGCAGTTTTAGAGACGTCGATCAGCCCCAGCATTTT; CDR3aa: CASSFRDVDQPQHF
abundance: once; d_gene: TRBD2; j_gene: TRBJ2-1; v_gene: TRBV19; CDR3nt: TGTGCCAGTAGTCCCAGACTAGCGGGAGCGATCTACAATGAGCAGTTCTTC; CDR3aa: CASSPRLAGAIYNEQFF
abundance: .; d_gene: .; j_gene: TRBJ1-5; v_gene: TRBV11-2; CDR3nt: TGTGCCAGCAGCGAACAGGGATATAGCAATCAGCCCCAGCATTTT; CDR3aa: CASSEQGYSNQPQHF
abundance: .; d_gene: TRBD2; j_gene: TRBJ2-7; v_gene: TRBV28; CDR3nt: TGTGCCAGCAGTTCAGAGAGGGGAGGGTACGAGCAGTACTTC; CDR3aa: CASSSERGGYEQYF
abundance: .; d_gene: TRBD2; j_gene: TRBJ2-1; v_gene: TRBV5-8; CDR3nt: TGTGCCAGCAGCTTACCGGGTCTAGCGGGAGGGCGGGATGAGCAGTTCTTC; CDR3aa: CASSLPGLAGGRDEQFF
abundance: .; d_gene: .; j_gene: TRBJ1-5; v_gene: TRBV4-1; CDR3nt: TGCGCCAGCAGCCAAGATCTTACACCCAGGGATCAGCCCCAGCATTTT; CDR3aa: CASSQDLTPRDQPQHF